Included here is one T cell receptor beta chain sequence, with context. Libraries were prepared by immunoSEQ multiplex PCR; TCRdb keeps only in-frame clonotypes and omits some of them. Of about 100,000 clones in the sample, roughly 92% were seen once. CDR1 and CDR2 (germline): SGHVS, FNYEAQ. The CDR3 extends over 16 amino acids. With 4 bases clipped from V and 2 bases from J, the junction kept 9 bases outside the gene matches. This specimen belongs to a study of blood T cell repertoires in COVID-19. Turning to the study itself: COVID-19 samples collected from the United States, Italy and Spain covered acute and convalescent phases.

The TCR originated in a man in his forties or fifties with active COVID-19. This chain joins TRBV7-6 and TRBJ2-7, with TRBD2 identical over 9 bases. Sequenced input: peripheral blood. The CDR3 DNA is TGTGCCAGCAGCTCAAGTATAGCGGGGGATCCCTACGAGCAGTACTTC. Protein sequence: CASSSSIAGDPYEQYF.